This TCR beta chain originates from a study of T cell responses to AZD1222 COVID-19 vaccine. This clone came up a few times. Its antigen is not known. Overall study findings and caveats: White British donors predominated, females outnumbered males, and clonal diversity was possibly underestimated.

Germline V lookup: CDR1 MNHEY, CDR2 SMNVEV (reference sequence). Trimming removed 2 bases from V and 4 bases from J, with 6 bases in between. The CDR3 has 13 residues. The table came from immunoSEQ multiplex PCR; TCRdb's copy has only in-frame clones and leaves some out. The data show 65,000 to 90,000 clones, approximately 89% seen once. V is TRBV27 and J is TRBJ2-1; D may be TRBD1 (5 bases). Material: peripheral blood, obtained 28 days after the second AZD1222 dose. The TCR originated in an adult who received the AZD1222 COVID-19 vaccine. Here the CDR3 reads CASSLNRYNEQFF. In DNA, the CDR3 is TGTGCCAGCAGTTTAAACAGGTACAATGAGCAGTTCTTC.